The sequence of this T cell receptor (beta chain) was determined in a study of T-cell memory formation after mild COVID-19. Trimming stripped 1 base from V and 1 base from J, with 7 bases between. The CDR3 sequence is 14 residues long. Per the germline V gene, CDR1 is LGHDT and CDR2 is YNNKEL (reference sequence). Constant-segment primers served in 5'RACE that generated TCR alpha and TCR beta cDNA libraries bearing sample barcodes and UMIs. TCRdb passed the 5' RACE reads through MiXCR, listing each CDR3 protein once. The sample includes 470,000 or so distinct CDR3 sequences, nearly 25% seen only once; the top ten take roughly an eighth. Study outcomes and limitations: Contracting clones, day 15 to 85, had balanced CD4/CD8, and later expanders favored CD4+. Pre-infection memory showed some responding clones, and this suggested that cross-reactive memory joined.

Worth noting for this clonotype: The antigen remains unidentified.

The chain joins TRBV3-1 to TRBJ1-1; D not resolved. Sequenced: PBMCs or a T cell subset sorted from them (not recorded which). This receptor was identified in an adult woman who had mild COVID-19 (a few samples of this study predate the infection). Cell type and time point are not known. Here the CDR3 reads CASSQGLTNTEAFF. As DNA, the CDR3 is TGTGCCAGCAGCCAAGGGTTAACGAACACTGAAGCTTTCTTT.